This T cell receptor beta chain was retrieved from a study of chemoradiotherapy in HPV16-positive cancers. Study at large: Candidate HPV-specific T-cell clones and common TCR motifs came from functional assays in a couple of HPV16-positive patients. Study results and caveats: Non-HPV-specific T cells did not expand in tumors during treatment, whereas candidate HPV-specific clones and E7-related motifs did.

Sequenced by immunoSEQ multiplex PCR; TCRdb stores in-frame clones only, minus some. The data show some 1,000 clones, approximately 82% seen once. The CDR3 spans 15 residues. In germline, CDR1 is KGHSH, CDR2 LQKENI. V lost 3 bases, J lost 6 bases, and 5 bases stayed unmatched. Note on this clone: Antigen: not known.

The source is a human donor with HPV-associated anogenital cancer. V is TRBV18 and J is TRBJ1-6, with TRBD1 matching over 7 bases. The input for sequencing was tumor tissue, taken from a patient who underwent chemoradiotherapy. This chain's CDR3 is CASSPKTGINSPLHF. CDR3 DNA: TGTGCCAGCTCACCTAAGACAGGGATTAATTCACCCCTCCACTTT.